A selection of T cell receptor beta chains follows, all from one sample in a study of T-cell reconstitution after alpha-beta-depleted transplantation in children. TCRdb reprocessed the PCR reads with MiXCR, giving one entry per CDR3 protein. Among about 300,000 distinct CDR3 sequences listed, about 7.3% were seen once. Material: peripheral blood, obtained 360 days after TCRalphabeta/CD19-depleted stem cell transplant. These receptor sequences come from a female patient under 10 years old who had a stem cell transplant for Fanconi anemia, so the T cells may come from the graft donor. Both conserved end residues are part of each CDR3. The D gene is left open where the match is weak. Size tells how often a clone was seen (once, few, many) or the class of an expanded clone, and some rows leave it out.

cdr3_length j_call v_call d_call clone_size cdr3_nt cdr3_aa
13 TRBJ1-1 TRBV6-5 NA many TGTGCCAGCAGTTACTCGGGACTTACTGAAGCTTTCTTT CASSYSGLTEAFF
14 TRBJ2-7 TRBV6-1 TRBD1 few TGTGCCACGCACGTCCGGGACAGCCTCTACGAGCAGTACTTC CATHVRDSLYEQYF
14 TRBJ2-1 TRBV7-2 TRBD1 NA TGTGCCAGCAGCTTGGTACAGGGGGCCAATGAGCAGTTCTTC CASSLVQGANEQFF
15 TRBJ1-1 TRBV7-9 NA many TGTGCCAGCAGCTTAGGACAAAACATGAACACTGAAGCTTTCTTT CASSLGQNMNTEAFF
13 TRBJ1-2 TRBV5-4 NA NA TGTGCCAGCAGCGGGGGACGGTACTATGGCTACACCTTC CASSGGRYYGYTF
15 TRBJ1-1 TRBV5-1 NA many TGCGCCAGCAGCAGAACAGGGCGGGGGAACACTGAAGCTTTCTTT CASSRTGRGNTEAFF
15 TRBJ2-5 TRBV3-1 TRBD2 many TGTGCCAGCAGCCACAAGACTAGCGGGGAAGAGACCCAGTACTTC CASSHKTSGEETQYF
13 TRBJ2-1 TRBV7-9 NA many TGTGCCAGCAGCCGACTTACCTACAATGAGCAGTTCTTC CASSRLTYNEQFF
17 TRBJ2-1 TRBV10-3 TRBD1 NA TGTGCCATCAGTGAGCGCTGGACGGGACAGGGCCACAATGAGCAGTTCTTC CAISERWTGQGHNEQFF
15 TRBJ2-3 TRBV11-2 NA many TGTGCCAGCAGCTTAAGTTCGCCGAGCACAGATACGCAGTATTTT CASSLSSPSTDTQYF
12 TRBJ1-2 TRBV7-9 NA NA TGTGCCAGCAGCTTTCTTAACTATGGCTACACCTTC CASSFLNYGYTF
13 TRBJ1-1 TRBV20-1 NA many TGCAGTGCTAGATCGGATATGAACACTGAAGCTTTCTTT CSARSDMNTEAFF
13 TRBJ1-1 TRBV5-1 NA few TGCGCCAGCAGCCCTGACACTCCGGCTGAAGCTTTCTTT CASSPDTPAEAFF
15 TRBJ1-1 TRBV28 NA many TGTGCCAGCAGTTTGATGAGGGTATCGAACACTGAAGCTTTCTTT CASSLMRVSNTEAFF
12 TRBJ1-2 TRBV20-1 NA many TGCAGTGCTAGAGATAACCAGGGGATCTACACCTTC CSARDNQGIYTF
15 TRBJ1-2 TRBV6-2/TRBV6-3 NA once TGTGCCAGCAGGGGATTCGAGATCCCTAACTATGGCTACACCTTC CASRGFEIPNYGYTF
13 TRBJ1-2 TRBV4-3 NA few TGCGCCAGCAGCCAAGATTCAGGGAGGGTTCGCACCTTC CASSQDSGRVRTF
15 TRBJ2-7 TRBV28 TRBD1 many TGTGCCAGCAGTCTTCCCGGGACAGTCTCCTACGAGCAGTACTTC CASSLPGTVSYEQYF
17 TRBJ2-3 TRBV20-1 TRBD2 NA TGCAGTGCTAGAGATGACACTAGCGCTTTTAGCACAGATACGCAGTATTTT CSARDDTSAFSTDTQYF
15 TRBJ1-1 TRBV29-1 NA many TGCAGCGTGGGGAGAATTGGAGGATCGAACACTGAAGCTTTCTTT CSVGRIGGSNTEAFF
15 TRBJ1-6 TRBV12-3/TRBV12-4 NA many TGTGCCAGCAGTTTTGGTCGGCAATATAATTCACCCCTCCACTTT CASSFGRQYNSPLHF
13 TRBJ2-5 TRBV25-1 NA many TGTGCCAGCGAATTATTGGGTACAGAGACCCAGTACTTC CASELLGTETQYF
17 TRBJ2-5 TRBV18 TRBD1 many TGTGCCAGCTCACCACTTCAGGGGGCGCTTAAACGGGAGACCCAGTACTTC CASSPLQGALKRETQYF
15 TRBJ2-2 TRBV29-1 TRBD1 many TGCAGCGTAGCCAACACGGGACAGGGGGCCGGGGAGCTGTTTTTT CSVANTGQGAGELFF
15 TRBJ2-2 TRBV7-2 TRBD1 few TGTGCCAGCAGCCCGGGACAGGGGGTCACCGGGGAGCTGTTTTTT CASSPGQGVTGELFF
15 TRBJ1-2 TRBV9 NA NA TGTGCCAGCAGCGTAGCGTCAGGGCCCTACTATGGCTACACCTTC CASSVASGPYYGYTF
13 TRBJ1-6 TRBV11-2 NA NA TGTGCCAGCAGCTTATCGGCGGAACCACCCCTCCACTTT CASSLSAEPPLHF
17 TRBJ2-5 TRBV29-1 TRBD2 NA TGCAGCGTTGGTACTAGCGGGGGGGCCTTTATGATTGAGACCCAGTACTTC CSVGTSGGAFMIETQYF
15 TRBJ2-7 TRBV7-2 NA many TGTGCCAGCAGCTTAGCGCACTCCCGGTACTACGAGCAGTACTTC CASSLAHSRYYEQYF
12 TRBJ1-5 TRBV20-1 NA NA TGCAGTGGGGGCTTCGGAGGACAGCCCCAGCATTTT CSGGFGGQPQHF
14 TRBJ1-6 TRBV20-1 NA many TGCAGTGCTTCTCAGGGGCCCTATAATTCACCCCTCCACTTT CSASQGPYNSPLHF